Listed here are 27 T cell receptor beta chains from one sample, sequenced in a study of radiotherapy plus CTLA-4 blockade in lung cancer. Clones were sequenced by immunoSEQ multiplex PCR, and TCRdb holds only the in-frame ones, with some missing. The sample has tens of thousands of clones; 70% to 90% are singletons. The source material was peripheral blood, sampled from a patient treated with radiotherapy plus ipilimumab. The receptor source for this set is a human donor with non-small cell lung cancer whose response to radiotherapy plus ipilimumab could not be evaluated.

This clone was seen a single time. The chain recombines TRBV5-1 with TRBJ1-5; D might be TRBD1 (6 bases). The CDR3 consists of 15 residues. Germline values: CDR1 SGHRS, CDR2 YFSETQ. V lost 3 bases to trimming and J lost 3 bases, with 13 bases between them. The CDR3 DNA reads as TGCGCCAGCAGCTGGGGGGGACAACCCAATCAGCCCCAGCATTTT. Translating gives CASSWGGQPNQPQHF.

The rearrangement joins TRBV7-2 to TRBJ1-5; the match to TRBD1 covers 8 bases. CDR3 length: 14 residues. After removal of 5 bases from V and 8 bases from J, the junction contained 8 bases not matched to a gene. The germline V gene encodes CDR1 SGHTA and CDR2 FQGNSA. CDR3 amino acids: CASSLGQGYEPQHF. CDR3 nucleotide sequence: TGTGCCAGCAGCCTTGGACAGGGTTACGAGCCCCAGCATTTT.

The chain employs TRBV11-2 and TRBJ2-1, with 9 bases identical to TRBD2. CDR1 SGHAT and CDR2 FQNNGV come from the germline V gene. The V segment lost 3 bases and the J segment 6 bases; nucleotides outside the gene matches: 6. CDR3 length: 15 amino acids. The CDR3 loop is CASSFLAGNSNEQFF. The DNA for the CDR3 is TGTGCCAGCAGCTTTCTAGCGGGAAATTCCAATGAGCAGTTCTTC.

The chain combines TRBV11-3 with TRBJ2-3; D is ambiguous. V was trimmed by 1 base and J by 3 bases, leaving 5 bases between them. The CDR3 covers 13 residues. Germline V gene sequence: CDR1 SGHNT, CDR2 YENEEA. This CDR3 reads CASSLGTTDTQYF. The DNA of the CDR3 is TGTGCCAGCAGCTTAGGCACAACAGATACGCAGTATTTT.

The CDR3 reads CASSRDLNNEQFF. As DNA, the CDR3 is TGTGCCAGCAGTCGGGACTTAAACAATGAGCAGTTCTTC. The rearrangement links TRBV2 to TRBJ2-1, with D perhaps matching TRBD2 (6 bases). V dropped 5 bases and J dropped 5 bases, with 10 bases sitting between them. CDR1 and CDR2 (germline): SNHLY, FYNNEI. The CDR3 has 13 residues.

The chain employs TRBV5-1 and TRBJ1-1; no clear D gene. The V and J ends lost 4 bases and 5 bases respectively, with 9 bases between them. CDR1 SGHRS and CDR2 YFSETQ come from the germline V gene. The CDR3 sequence is 12 residues long. CDR3 sequence reads: CASSPGDTEAFF. CDR3 DNA sequence: TGCGCCAGCAGCCCCGGTGATACTGAAGCTTTCTTT.

CDR3 DNA sequence: TGTGCCAGTTATTCGGCAGGCTTGAACACCGGGGAGCTGTTTTTT. This codes for CASYSAGLNTGELFF. The V and J genes are TRBV6-6 and TRBJ2-2; D unclear. With 9 bases removed from V and 1 base from J, the gap between germline ends came to 15 bases. CDR3 length: 15 amino acids. CDR1 MNHNY and CDR2 SVGAGI come from the germline V gene (reference sequence).

This clone was observed a few times. The J gene is TRBJ2-3, the V gene TRBV2; 10 nucleotides agree with TRBD2. Looked up from germline, CDR1 is SNHLY and CDR2 is FYNNEI. This CDR3 is 15 amino acids long. V trimming: 7 bases; J trimming: 3 bases; junction bases outside the gene matches: 7. The CDR3 reads CASKFVGLATDTQYF. The CDR3, as DNA: TGTGCCAGCAAGTTTGTGGGACTAGCGACAGATACGCAGTATTTT.

This rearrangement joins TRBV19 to TRBJ1-2; TRBD1 might be the D (5 bases). Trimming cost V 6 bases and J 3 bases, with 14 bases left between them. Germline CDR1 LNHDA, CDR2 SQIVND (reference sequence). This CDR3 spans 14 amino acids. CDR3 coding DNA: TGTGCCAGTAGGAACAGACAGACCGACTATGGCTACACCTTC. Encoded protein: CASRNRQTDYGYTF.

The chain is built from TRBV11-1 and TRBJ2-7, with 7 bases fitting TRBD1. From germline, CDR1 is SGHAT and CDR2 FQDESV (reference sequence). J gave up 4 bases and V 5 bases, and 5 bases lay outside the gene matches. CDR3 length: 13 residues. Written as DNA, the CDR3 is TGTGCCAGCAGCAAAGGGGGCGTTTACGAGCAGTACTTC. Its protein product is CASSKGGVYEQYF.

To note about this clone: Other DNA sequences within the sample encode an identical CDR3. The rearrangement uses TRBV27 and TRBJ2-7; 7 nucleotides agree with TRBD1. V lost 5 bases and J lost 0; bases outside the gene matches: 7. This CDR3 has 15 residues. Germline V CDR1 and CDR2: MNHEY, SMNVEV (reference sequence). As DNA, the CDR3 is TGTGCCAGCAGTCCGGGACAGTCGAGCTCCTACGAGCAGTACTTC. It specifies CASSPGQSSSYEQYF.

The CDR3 sequence: CASQSPKQGLITEAFF. CDR3 sequence (DNA): TGTGCCAGCCAATCACCAAAACAGGGTTTAATTACTGAAGCTTTCTTT. V gene TRBV27 combines with J gene TRBJ1-1, with D perhaps matching TRBD1 (6 bases). This CDR3 contains 16 residues. Germline values: CDR1 MNHEY, CDR2 SMNVEV (reference sequence). V lost 8 bases and J lost 5, with 24 bases in between.

The chain links TRBV7-2 to TRBJ2-3, with D unresolved. Germline-derived CDR1 and CDR2 are SGHTA and FQGNSA. This CDR3 comprises 14 residues. The germline V and J ends were trimmed by 1 base and 4 bases, with 9 bases remaining between them. The CDR3 sequence is CASSLVYAADTQYF. CDR3 in DNA: TGTGCCAGCAGCTTAGTATACGCGGCAGATACGCAGTATTTT.

The chain couples TRBV7-2 to TRBJ2-7, with 11 bases identical to TRBD2. The CDR3 has 15 amino acids. The germline V gene encodes CDR1 SGHTA and CDR2 FQGNSA. V shed 5 bases and J 4 bases; nucleotides not matched to a gene: 7. The CDR3 protein is CASSPSLAGGYEQYF. CDR3 bases: TGTGCCAGCAGCCCCAGCCTAGCGGGAGGATACGAGCAGTACTTC.

The count of this clone is one. The chain joins TRBV10-1 to TRBJ2-1; 7 positions match TRBD1. This CDR3 is built from 15 residues. Per germline, CDR1 WNHNN and CDR2 SYGVQD (reference sequence). Unmatched junction bases numbered 2, after V lost 2 bases and J lost 1 base. Written as DNA, the CDR3 is TGCGCCAGCAGTGAGGAGGGGGCTTCCTACAATGAGCAGTTCTTC. The encoded protein is CASSEEGASYNEQFF.

The chain employs TRBV4-1 and TRBJ1-1; weak D call: TRBD1 (5 bases). CDR1 MGHRA and CDR2 YSYEKL come from the germline V gene. This CDR3 region has 16 residues. V was cut by 0 bases and J by 10 bases, with 21 bases left in between. CDR3 coding DNA: TGCGCCAGCAGCCAAGATGGATGGTCCTGGGGCCGAGGAGCTTTCTTT. Translating gives CASSQDGWSWGRGAFF.

The chain combines TRBV2 with TRBJ1-1; 10 bases line up with TRBD1. The length of the CDR3 is 14 residues. Germline CDR1 reads SNHLY; CDR2 reads FYNNEI. Unmatched junction bases numbered 8, after V lost 6 bases and J lost 7 bases. CDR3 loop: CASRTFGTGDEAFF. CDR3 nucleotide sequence: TGTGCCAGCAGGACCTTCGGGACAGGGGATGAAGCTTTCTTT.

The V gene is TRBV9, the J gene TRBJ1-1; 8 bases match TRBD1. Trimming took 2 bases from V and 1 from J; bases not matched to a gene: 4. Germline lookup yields CDR1 SGDLS and CDR2 YYNGEE. This CDR3 comprises 15 residues. The CDR3 nucleotides are TGTGCCAGCAGCGTGGGGACAGGTCCGAACACTGAAGCTTTCTTT. It specifies CASSVGTGPNTEAFF.

This clone was recorded a few times. The rearrangement uses TRBV27 and TRBJ2-3; D uncertain. Trimming shortened V by 3 bases and J by 0 bases, and 7 bases separated the two germline ends. The CDR3 runs 14 residues. Per the germline V gene, CDR1 is MNHEY and CDR2 is SMNVEV (reference sequence). The CDR3 DNA sequence: TGTGCCAGCAGTTTTGCGCCGAGCACAGATACGCAGTATTTT. This sequence encodes CASSFAPSTDTQYF.

The chain recombines TRBV7-2 with TRBJ2-7; 7 bases match TRBD1. Germline V CDR1 and CDR2: SGHTA, FQGNSA. The CDR3 length is 14 residues. The trim removed 5 bases at V and 0 bases at J, leaving 4 bases unmatched. The CDR3 reads CASSKDRLSYEQYF. CDR3 DNA sequence: TGTGCCAGCAGCAAGGACAGGCTCTCCTACGAGCAGTACTTC.

The rearrangement uses TRBV4-1 and TRBJ2-7; D might be TRBD2 (6 bases). This CDR3 has 13 residues. V was shortened by 6 bases and J by 2 bases, with 11 bases between the two germline ends. The germline CDR1 and CDR2 sequences are MGHRA and YSYEKL. DNA of the CDR3: TGCGCCAGCAGTCCGGGACTTGCCTACGAGCAGTACTTC. This gives the protein CASSPGLAYEQYF.

The chain links TRBV7-9 to TRBJ2-2, with 8 nucleotides matching TRBD1. Germline CDR1 SEHNR, CDR2 FQNEAQ (reference sequence). V lost 5 bases, J lost 6 bases, and 5 bases stayed unmatched. This CDR3 region has 14 residues. CDR3 amino acids: CASSLQGVAGELFF. Here the CDR3 DNA reads TGTGCCAGCAGCCTACAGGGGGTAGCCGGGGAGCTGTTTTTT.

The genes are TRBV4-3 and TRBJ1-5; D is possibly TRBD1 (5 bases). Trimming left V 4 bases short and J 7 bases short, with 14 bases between. Germline CDR1 and CDR2: LGHNA and YSLEER. There are 14 residues in the CDR3. The DNA of the CDR3 is TGCGCCAGCAGCCTCAGGACACTTTCCCAGCCCCAGCATTTT. Translated, it gives CASSLRTLSQPQHF.

The chain links TRBV4-1 to TRBJ2-5, with TRBD2 matching over 13 bases. Germline loops: CDR1 MGHRA, CDR2 YSYEKL. The CDR3 contains 18 residues. V shed 4 bases, J shed 1 base, and the junction held 9 bases outside the gene matches. The CDR3 region is CASSRLGRLAGGQETQYF. The CDR3 nucleotides are TGCGCCAGCAGCCGCCTAGGCCGACTAGCGGGAGGCCAAGAGACCCAGTACTTC.

V is TRBV21-1 and J is TRBJ2-7; the D call of TRBD1 is as the table states it, not checked on the DNA. TRBV21-1 is annotated as a pseudogene. This CDR3 has 17 residues. The CDR3 DNA follows: TGTGCCAGCAGCAAATACCCAGGGGGTCCTTATCCCTACGAGCAGTACTTC. Translating it yields CASSKYPGGPYPYEQYF.

The genes are TRBV18 and TRBJ1-1; D uncertain. This CDR3 has 15 residues. The V and J ends lost 5 bases and 0 bases respectively, with 13 bases between them. CDR1 KGHSH and CDR2 LQKENI come from the germline V gene. The CDR3 DNA is TGTGCCAGCTCAACTCTAACTGACATGAACACTGAAGCTTTCTTT. Protein sequence: CASSTLTDMNTEAFF.

The V call is TRBV7-2, the J call TRBJ1-2, with no clear D. CDR3 size: 15 residues. V lost 5 bases, J lost 2 bases, and 15 bases lay in between. CDR1 SGHTA and CDR2 FQGNSA come from the germline V gene. In nucleotides, the CDR3 is TGTGCCAGCAGCCCCACTTGGAGAACCAACTATGGCTACACCTTC. The encoded protein is CASSPTWRTNYGYTF.